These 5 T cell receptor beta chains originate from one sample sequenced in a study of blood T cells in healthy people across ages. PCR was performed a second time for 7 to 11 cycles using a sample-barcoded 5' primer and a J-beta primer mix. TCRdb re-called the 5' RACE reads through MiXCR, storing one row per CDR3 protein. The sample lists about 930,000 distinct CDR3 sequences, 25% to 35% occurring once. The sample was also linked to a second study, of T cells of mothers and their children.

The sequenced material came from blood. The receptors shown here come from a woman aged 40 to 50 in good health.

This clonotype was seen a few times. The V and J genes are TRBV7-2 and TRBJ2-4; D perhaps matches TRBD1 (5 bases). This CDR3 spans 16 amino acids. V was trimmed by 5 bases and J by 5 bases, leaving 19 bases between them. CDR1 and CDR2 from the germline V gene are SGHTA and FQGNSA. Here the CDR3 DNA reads TGTGCCAGCAGCCGAAACCCCCCAGGGCTGGAAAACATTCAGTACTTC. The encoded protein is CASSRNPPGLENIQYF. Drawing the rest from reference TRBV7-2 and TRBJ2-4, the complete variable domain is GAGVSQSPSNKVTEKGKDVELRCDPISGHTALYWYRQSLGQGLEFLIYFQGNSAPDKSGLPSDRFSAERTGGSVSTLTIQRTQQEDSAVYLCASSRNPPGLENIQYFGAGTRLSVL.

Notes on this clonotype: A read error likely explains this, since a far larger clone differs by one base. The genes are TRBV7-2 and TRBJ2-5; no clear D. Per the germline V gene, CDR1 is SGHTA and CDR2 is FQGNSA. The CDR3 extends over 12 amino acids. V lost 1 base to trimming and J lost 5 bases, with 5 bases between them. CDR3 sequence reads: CASSLGWETQYF. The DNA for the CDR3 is TGTGCCAGCAGCTTAGGCTGGGAGACCCAGTACTTC.

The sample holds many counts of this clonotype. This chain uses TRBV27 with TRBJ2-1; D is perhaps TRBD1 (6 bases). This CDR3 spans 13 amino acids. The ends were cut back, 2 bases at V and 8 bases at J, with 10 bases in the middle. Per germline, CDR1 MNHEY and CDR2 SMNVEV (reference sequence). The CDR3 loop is CASSLQGIDEQFF. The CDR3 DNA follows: TGTGCCAGCAGTTTACAGGGGATAGATGAGCAGTTCTTC.

Here the CDR3 DNA reads TGTGCCAGCAGCCCTACCCCGGGACAAAGCGCCTACGAGCAGTACTTC. Translation: CASSPTPGQSAYEQYF. J is TRBJ2-7 and V is TRBV12-3 or TRBV12-4; tentatively, D is TRBD1 (6 bases). The CDR3 has 16 residues. Trimming removed 6 bases at V and 2 bases at J, with 20 bases between.

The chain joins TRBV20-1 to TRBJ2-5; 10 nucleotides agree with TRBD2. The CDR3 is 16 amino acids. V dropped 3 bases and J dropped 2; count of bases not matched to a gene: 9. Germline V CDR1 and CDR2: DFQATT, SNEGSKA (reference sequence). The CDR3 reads CSASRLAGPEQETQYF. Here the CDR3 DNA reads TGCAGTGCTAGTCGACTAGCGGGCCCAGAACAAGAGACCCAGTACTTC.